These T cell receptor beta chains were read from a single sample in a study of T-cell reconstitution after alpha-beta-depleted transplantation in children. One entry per CDR3 protein, called by TCRdb with MiXCR from the PCR reads. The sample includes some 110,000 distinct CDR3 sequences, under 13% seen only once; the top ten take under 35%. Source: PBMCs, taken before TCRalphabeta/CD19-depleted stem cell transplant. The receptors stem from a boy aged 2-15 years with acute lymphoblastic leukemia, due to receive a stem cell transplant. Each CDR3 is given with its conserved first and last residue. Fields, in order: J gene, clone size, V gene, D gene, CDR3 protein, CDR3 DNA. A D gene is named only where the DNA matches it firmly. Clone size is not always given. Where it is, it says once, few, many or a class for expanded clones.

j_call: TRBJ2-7
clone_size: many
v_call: TRBV5-1
d_call: TRBD1
cdr3_aa: CASSPKLGGAIYEQYF
cdr3_nt: TGCGCCAGCAGCCCGAAGTTAGGGGGCGCGATCTACGAGCAGTACTTC

j_call: TRBJ2-7
clone_size: .
v_call: TRBV2
d_call: TRBD1
cdr3_aa: CASSRLDRSDEQYF
cdr3_nt: TGTGCCAGCAGTCGGCTGGACAGGTCAGACGAGCAGTACTTC

j_call: TRBJ2-7
clone_size: .
v_call: TRBV5-1
d_call: TRBD1
cdr3_aa: CASSLGTGKTYEQYF
cdr3_nt: TGCGCCAGCAGCCTCGGGACAGGTAAAACCTACGAGCAGTACTTC

j_call: TRBJ2-1
clone_size: few
v_call: TRBV20-1
d_call: .
cdr3_aa: CSAGTGVNEQFF
cdr3_nt: TGCAGTGCGGGGACTGGGGTAAATGAGCAGTTCTTC

j_call: TRBJ2-2
clone_size: .
v_call: TRBV5-1
d_call: .
cdr3_aa: CASRRDGSGELFF
cdr3_nt: TGCGCCAGCAGACGGGATGGTAGCGGGGAGCTGTTTTTT

j_call: TRBJ2-7
clone_size: many
v_call: TRBV27
d_call: .
cdr3_aa: CASSPRQINYEQYF
cdr3_nt: TGTGCCAGCAGTCCTCGACAGATAAACTACGAGCAGTACTTC

j_call: TRBJ2-1
clone_size: many
v_call: TRBV20-1
d_call: .
cdr3_aa: CSARDLRRSREQFF
cdr3_nt: TGCAGTGCCAGGGATCTACGGCGCTCCCGGGAGCAGTTCTTC

j_call: TRBJ2-7
clone_size: few
v_call: TRBV2
d_call: TRBD1
cdr3_aa: CASSNGQGTYEQYF
cdr3_nt: TGTGCCAGCAGTAACGGACAGGGGACCTACGAGCAGTACTTC

j_call: TRBJ1-1
clone_size: .
v_call: TRBV20-1
d_call: .
cdr3_aa: CSARVGSKNTEAFF
cdr3_nt: TGCAGTGCTAGAGTCGGCAGTAAGAACACTGAAGCTTTCTTT

j_call: TRBJ2-2
clone_size: few
v_call: TRBV12-3/TRBV12-4
d_call: TRBD2
cdr3_aa: CASSLGLAVNTGELFF
cdr3_nt: TGTGCCAGCAGTTTAGGACTAGCGGTGAACACCGGGGAGCTGTTTTTT

j_call: TRBJ2-1
clone_size: many
v_call: TRBV12-3/TRBV12-4
d_call: .
cdr3_aa: CASSLYSYNEQFF
cdr3_nt: TGTGCCAGCAGTTTGTACAGCTACAATGAGCAGTTCTTC

j_call: TRBJ1-3
clone_size: .
v_call: TRBV6-5
d_call: .
cdr3_aa: CASSSQGNGNTIYF
cdr3_nt: TGTGCCAGCAGTTCACAGGGAAATGGAAACACCATATATTTT

j_call: TRBJ2-2
clone_size: .
v_call: TRBV5-1
d_call: TRBD1
cdr3_aa: CASSLDGTGGSTGELFF
cdr3_nt: TGCGCCAGCAGCTTGGACGGGACAGGGGGTAGCACCGGGGAGCTGTTTTTT

j_call: TRBJ2-2
clone_size: few
v_call: TRBV20-1
d_call: TRBD2
cdr3_aa: CSATSGYTGELFF
cdr3_nt: TGCAGTGCCACTAGCGGTTACACCGGGGAGCTGTTTTTT

j_call: TRBJ2-1
clone_size: many
v_call: TRBV5-1
d_call: .
cdr3_aa: CASSNRGGDLEQFF
cdr3_nt: TGCGCCAGCAGCAATAGGGGGGGCGACCTGGAGCAGTTCTTC

j_call: TRBJ2-7
clone_size: .
v_call: TRBV5-1
d_call: TRBD2
cdr3_aa: CASGSLAGGYEQYF
cdr3_nt: TGCGCCAGCGGATCACTAGCGGGAGGGTACGAGCAGTACTTC

j_call: TRBJ2-1
clone_size: .
v_call: TRBV20-1
d_call: .
cdr3_aa: CSARLYYYNEQFF
cdr3_nt: TGCAGTGCTAGACTCTACTATTACAATGAGCAGTTCTTC

j_call: TRBJ2-7
clone_size: many
v_call: TRBV5-5
d_call: .
cdr3_aa: CASSLSGGYEQYF
cdr3_nt: TGTGCCAGCAGCTTGTCAGGAGGCTACGAGCAGTACTTC

j_call: TRBJ1-3
clone_size: few
v_call: TRBV12-3/TRBV12-4
d_call: .
cdr3_aa: CASTPHKGHGGNTIYF
cdr3_nt: TGTGCCAGCACCCCCCATAAGGGACACGGAGGAAACACCATATATTTT

j_call: TRBJ2-7
clone_size: many
v_call: TRBV5-1
d_call: .
cdr3_aa: CASSLTLRKNEQYF
cdr3_nt: TGCGCCAGCAGCTTGACCCTAAGAAAGAACGAGCAGTACTTC

j_call: TRBJ2-7
clone_size: many
v_call: TRBV29-1
d_call: .
cdr3_aa: CSVAHGGLGYEQYF
cdr3_nt: TGCAGCGTGGCTCACGGGGGCTTGGGATACGAGCAGTACTTC

j_call: TRBJ2-2
clone_size: many
v_call: TRBV5-1
d_call: .
cdr3_aa: CASSGPGPNTGELFF
cdr3_nt: TGCGCCAGCAGCGGACCGGGACCCAACACCGGGGAGCTGTTTTTT

j_call: TRBJ1-5
clone_size: .
v_call: TRBV20-1
d_call: TRBD1
cdr3_aa: CSALSGGTTPNQPQHF
cdr3_nt: TGCAGTGCTTTATCAGGGGGAACAACTCCCAATCAGCCCCAGCATTTT

j_call: TRBJ2-1
clone_size: few
v_call: TRBV20-1
d_call: .
cdr3_aa: CSARAGPSFNEQFF
cdr3_nt: TGCAGTGCTAGAGCGGGACCCAGCTTCAATGAGCAGTTCTTC

j_call: TRBJ2-7
clone_size: few
v_call: TRBV5-1
d_call: .
cdr3_aa: CASSVVSGQSYEQYF
cdr3_nt: TGCGCCAGCAGCGTAGTCTCAGGGCAGTCCTACGAGCAGTACTTC

j_call: TRBJ2-3
clone_size: few
v_call: TRBV7-8
d_call: TRBD2
cdr3_aa: CASSLGTSGRLSDTQYF
cdr3_nt: TGTGCCAGCAGCCTAGGGACTAGCGGGAGGTTATCAGATACGCAGTATTTT

j_call: TRBJ1-1
clone_size: many
v_call: TRBV7-2
d_call: .
cdr3_aa: CASSLELGNTEAFF
cdr3_nt: TGTGCCAGCAGCTTGGAGTTGGGGAACACTGAAGCTTTCTTT

j_call: TRBJ2-1
clone_size: few
v_call: TRBV7-7
d_call: .
cdr3_aa: CASTRLSAGHLSSNEQFF
cdr3_nt: TGTGCTAGCACCCGACTTTCAGCCGGGCACCTCAGCTCCAATGAGCAGTTCTTC

j_call: TRBJ2-4
clone_size: many
v_call: TRBV2
d_call: .
cdr3_aa: CASSEAAGFGQGKNIQYF
cdr3_nt: TGTGCCAGCAGTGAAGCGGCCGGGTTTGGGCAAGGCAAAAACATTCAGTACTTC

j_call: TRBJ2-5
clone_size: few
v_call: TRBV29-1
d_call: TRBD2
cdr3_aa: CSVELAGARQETQYF
cdr3_nt: TGCAGCGTTGAATTAGCGGGGGCCCGCCAAGAGACCCAGTACTTC

j_call: TRBJ2-7
clone_size: few
v_call: TRBV20-1
d_call: .
cdr3_aa: CSAMTGSGWEQYF
cdr3_nt: TGCAGTGCTATGACTGGCTCGGGGTGGGAGCAGTACTTC

j_call: TRBJ2-2
clone_size: many
v_call: TRBV3-1
d_call: TRBD1
cdr3_aa: CASRGQSYTGELFF
cdr3_nt: TGTGCCAGCAGGGGACAGTCGTACACCGGGGAGCTGTTTTTT

j_call: TRBJ2-7
clone_size: many
v_call: TRBV15
d_call: .
cdr3_aa: CATSREGRMAGEQYF
cdr3_nt: TGTGCCACCAGCAGAGAGGGTAGGATGGCAGGCGAGCAGTACTTC

j_call: TRBJ2-2
clone_size: few
v_call: TRBV10-3
d_call: .
cdr3_aa: CAISAGYGELFF
cdr3_nt: TGTGCCATCAGTGCAGGGTACGGGGAGCTGTTTTTT

j_call: TRBJ2-6
clone_size: few
v_call: TRBV7-3
d_call: .
cdr3_aa: CASTPVGGSGANVLTF
cdr3_nt: TGTGCCAGCACCCCGGTGGGAGGCTCTGGGGCCAACGTCCTGACTTTC

j_call: TRBJ2-3
clone_size: .
v_call: TRBV7-6
d_call: TRBD1
cdr3_aa: CASSWTGGETDTQYF
cdr3_nt: TGTGCCAGCAGCTGGACAGGGGGGGAAACAGATACGCAGTATTTT

j_call: TRBJ2-7
clone_size: many
v_call: TRBV12-3/TRBV12-4
d_call: .
cdr3_aa: CASSPRSYYEQYF
cdr3_nt: TGTGCCAGCAGTCCTAGGTCGTACTACGAGCAGTACTTC

j_call: TRBJ2-3
clone_size: many
v_call: TRBV7-2
d_call: TRBD1
cdr3_aa: CASSLLPGEGADTQYF
cdr3_nt: TGTGCCAGCAGCTTACTCCCAGGCGAGGGGGCTGATACGCAGTATTTT

j_call: TRBJ2-1
clone_size: .
v_call: TRBV3-1
d_call: .
cdr3_aa: CASSPSGRFYNEQFF
cdr3_nt: TGTGCCAGCAGCCCCAGTGGGCGTTTCTACAATGAGCAGTTCTTC

j_call: TRBJ2-1
clone_size: .
v_call: TRBV4-2
d_call: TRBD2
cdr3_aa: CASSRRLAGPSSYNEQFF
cdr3_nt: TGTGCCAGCAGCCGTCGGCTAGCGGGACCCAGCTCCTACAATGAGCAGTTCTTC

j_call: TRBJ2-6
clone_size: many
v_call: TRBV6-1
d_call: .
cdr3_aa: CASRIDRPGANVLTF
cdr3_nt: TGTGCCAGCAGGATTGACAGACCTGGGGCCAACGTCCTGACTTTC

j_call: TRBJ1-1
clone_size: few
v_call: TRBV10-1
d_call: TRBD1
cdr3_aa: CASSRDSSNTEAFF
cdr3_nt: TGCGCCAGCAGCCGGGACAGCTCGAACACTGAAGCTTTCTTT